The 32 T cell receptor beta chains below were found in one sample sequenced in a study of cytomegalovirus exposure and HLA in healthy donors. PCR used 60 Vbeta primers and 13 Jbeta primers. Profiled with immunoSEQ multiplex PCR; TCRdb holds only in-frame clones, not every one. The sample has under 150,000 clones; less than 80% are singletons. The sample comprised PBMCs. These receptors were collected from a man aged 50 to 60 in good health and CMV-seropositive.

The CDR3 nucleotides read TGTGCCACCAGTATCGGGGGGACAAGAACGGCCGAAAACATTCAGTACTTC. Its protein is CATSIGGTRTAENIQYF. The V and J genes are TRBV15 and TRBJ2-4; tentatively, D is TRBD2 (7 bases). Between the trimmed V and J ends, which lost 6 bases and 5 bases, there was a span of 23 bases. This CDR3 region has 17 residues. CDR1 is LNHNV and CDR2 is YYDKDF in the germline V gene (reference sequence).

In this sample, this clone turned up a few times. The chain combines TRBV7-8 with TRBJ2-7, with 7 bases that match TRBD1. V lost 1 base to trimming and J lost 6 bases; unmatched junction nucleotides: 9. The CDR3 consists of 15 residues. Germline CDR1 is SGHVS and CDR2 is FQNEAQ. The CDR3 coding sequence is TGTGCCAGCAGCTTAGTTAACAGGGGTCTTAGCGAGCAGTACTTC. Residues: CASSLVNRGLSEQYF.

CDR3 protein: CASRMTANYGYTF. CDR3 in DNA: TGTGCCAGCAGGATGACAGCAAACTATGGCTACACCTTC. The chain couples TRBV27 to TRBJ1-2; tentatively, D is TRBD1 (5 bases). CDR1 is MNHEY, CDR2 SMNVEV, per germline (reference sequence). The CDR3 totals 13 residues. V was cut by 6 bases and J by 2 bases, with 10 bases left in between.

This chain connects TRBV7-2 to TRBJ2-6; the D gene is possibly TRBD1 (5 bases). Trimming removed 2 bases from V and 0 bases from J, with 8 bases in between. This CDR3 is 16 amino acids long. Germline lookup yields CDR1 SGHTA and CDR2 FQGNSA. This CDR3 reads CASSLLQVSGANVLTF. In nucleotides, the CDR3 is TGTGCCAGCAGCTTACTACAGGTCTCTGGGGCCAACGTCCTGACTTTC.

This rearrangement joins TRBV10-1 to TRBJ1-1; no definite D call. From germline, CDR1 is WNHNN and CDR2 SYGVQD (reference sequence). Deletions cut 0 bases from V and 7 bases from J, with 12 bases between. The CDR3 is made up of 14 amino acids. The CDR3 is CASSESIGGDEAFF. DNA of the CDR3: TGCGCCAGCAGTGAGTCGATAGGCGGGGATGAAGCTTTCTTT.

For the CDR3, the DNA is TGTGCCAGCAGTTTAGGCCGGGACAGGGGTGGTGGAGCTTTCTTT. Its translation: CASSLGRDRGGGAFF. The rearrangement links TRBV28 to TRBJ1-1; TRBD1 agrees at 10 bases. Germline V gene sequence: CDR1 MDHEN, CDR2 SYDVKM. V trimming: 2 bases; J trimming: 10 bases; junction bases outside the gene matches: 10. The CDR3 length is 15 residues.

This chain joins TRBV4-1 and TRBJ2-4, with 7 nucleotides matching TRBD2. Trimming at V came to 2 bases and at J to 9 bases, leaving 13 bases not matched to a gene. There are 16 residues in the CDR3. The germline gives CDR1 MGHRA, CDR2 YSYEKL. Here the CDR3 reads CASSQSPFDGRTIQYF. CDR3 bases: TGCGCCAGCAGCCAATCACCTTTCGACGGGAGGACCATTCAGTACTTC.

This clone was seen a handful of times. The chain joins TRBV27 to TRBJ2-3; D perhaps matches TRBD2 (5 bases). This CDR3 comprises 13 residues. Per germline, CDR1 MNHEY and CDR2 SMNVEV (reference sequence). Trimming took off 7 bases at V and 6 bases at J, with 14 bases between the two ends. The CDR3 DNA sequence: TGTGCCAGCACCTACGGGGTTGGTGATACGCAGTATTTT. This encodes CASTYGVGDTQYF.

The rearrangement uses TRBV12-5 and TRBJ1-1; the D is unclear. The CDR3 sequence is 16 residues long. Germline V gene lookup returns CDR1 LGHNT and CDR2 FRNRAP. The V end was cut by 6 bases, the J end by 0 bases, with 17 bases between. The CDR3 DNA sequence: TGTGCTAGTGGCCGGGAGGGTGGGAGAATGAACACTGAAGCTTTCTTT. Translated, it gives CASGREGGRMNTEAFF.

J is TRBJ1-2 and V is TRBV4-1; TRBD1 agrees at 11 bases. CDR3 length equals 16 residues. Germline CDR1 MGHRA, CDR2 YSYEKL. The V segment lost 0 bases and the J segment 4 bases; nucleotides outside the gene matches: 4. The CDR3 bases are TGCGCCAGCAGCCAAGATCTAGGACAGGGGGCCTATGGCTACACCTTC. This gives the protein CASSQDLGQGAYGYTF.

This clone was counted only a few times. The V gene is TRBV2, the J gene TRBJ2-6, with D unclear. Germline-derived CDR1 and CDR2 are SNHLY and FYNNEI. This CDR3 is built from 14 residues. Trimming took 4 bases from V and 1 from J, leaving 5 bases between them. The CDR3 sequence: CASSARSGANVLTF. In DNA form, the CDR3 reads TGTGCCAGCAGTGCCCGGTCTGGGGCCAACGTCCTGACTTTC.

The chain joins TRBV10-3 to TRBJ2-1; 9 nucleotides match TRBD2. Germline lookup yields CDR1 ENHRY and CDR2 SYGVKD. This CDR3 is 15 amino acids long. Unmatched junction bases numbered 6, after V lost 0 bases and J lost 9 bases. This CDR3 is CAISESPSGKGEQFF. The CDR3 region has the DNA TGTGCCATCAGTGAGTCCCCTAGCGGGAAGGGTGAGCAGTTCTTC.

The V call is TRBV2, the J call TRBJ1-1, with D unclear. Germline V gives CDR1 SNHLY, CDR2 FYNNEI. Trimming left V 7 bases short and J 3 bases short, with 15 bases between. The CDR3 length is 14 residues. CDR3 coding DNA: TGTGCCAGCACCAACCCACGAGGGTACACTGAAGCTTTCTTT. Protein sequence: CASTNPRGYTEAFF.

This clone was observed once. V usage is TRBV5-4 and J usage is TRBJ2-2; D gene unclear. This CDR3 has 13 residues. V lost 3 bases and J lost 2, with 5 bases in between. The germline V gene has CDR1 SGHNT and CDR2 YYREEE (reference sequence). The CDR3 sequence: CASSSINTGELFF. The DNA for the CDR3 is TGTGCCAGCAGCTCCATTAACACCGGGGAGCTGTTTTTT.

J is TRBJ2-1 and V is TRBV4-1; TRBD1 aligns across 9 bases. There are 13 residues in the CDR3. The ends lost 0 bases at V and 15 bases at J; junction bases unmatched: 6. Looked up from germline, CDR1 is MGHRA and CDR2 is YSYEKL. The CDR3 loop reads CASSQDGTGYPFF. CDR3 bases: TGCGCCAGCAGCCAAGATGGGACAGGGTACCCGTTCTTC.

The chain is built from TRBV7-9 and TRBJ1-1, with D uncertain. CDR1 and CDR2 from the germline V gene are SEHNR and FQNEAQ (reference sequence). The CDR3 runs 13 residues. V shed 1 base and J shed 4 bases, with 7 bases lying between them. CDR3 bases: TGTGCCAGCAGCTTAGGAGGGCCCACTGAAGCTTTCTTT. It codes for CASSLGGPTEAFF.

This chain joins TRBV29-1 and TRBJ2-5, with D tentatively TRBD1 (5 bases). V was pared by 4 bases and J by 3 bases, with 6 bases between. Germline V CDR1 and CDR2: SQVTM, ANQGSEA. CDR3 size: 11 residues. CDR3 in DNA: TGCAGCGTTGGCAGGGAAGAGACCCAGTACTTC. It yields the protein CSVGREETQYF.

This rearrangement joins TRBV5-4 to TRBJ1-2, with TRBD1 as a possible D gene (5 bases). The germline gives CDR1 SGHNT, CDR2 YYREEE (reference sequence). The ends were cut back, 4 bases at V and 7 bases at J, with 17 bases in the middle. CDR3 size: 14 residues. Here the CDR3 DNA reads TGTGCCAGCAGCCCAGGGCGGACCTATCGTGGCTACACCTTC. Residues: CASSPGRTYRGYTF.

The chain recombines TRBV5-8 with TRBJ1-1; weak D call: TRBD1 (6 bases). Germline CDR1 and CDR2: SGHTS and YDEGEE. The germline V and J ends were trimmed by 0 bases and 11 bases, with 17 bases remaining between them. This CDR3 has 14 amino acids. CDR3 residues: CASSLAGGPRWAFF. The CDR3 nucleotides are TGTGCCAGCAGCTTGGCCGGGGGGCCCCGGTGGGCTTTCTTT.

This clone has just one count. The J gene is TRBJ1-5, the V gene TRBV6-6; D may be TRBD1 (5 bases). This CDR3 has 13 amino acids. In germline, CDR1 is MNHNY, CDR2 SVGAGI (reference sequence). V was cut by 0 bases and J by 5 bases, with 5 bases left in between. The CDR3, as DNA: TGTGCCAGCAGTTACTCAGGGGATCAGCCCCAGCATTTT. It is translated as CASSYSGDQPQHF.

The chain has TRBV7-8 and TRBJ1-1; D remains unclear. This CDR3 spans 14 amino acids. Looked up from germline, CDR1 is SGHVS and CDR2 is FQNEAQ. V dropped 3 bases and J dropped 2 bases, with 10 bases sitting between them. CDR3 region: CASSFGVVNTEAFF. In DNA form, the CDR3 reads TGTGCCAGCAGCTTTGGTGTAGTAAACACTGAAGCTTTCTTT.

The chain links TRBV28 to TRBJ2-6; 9 positions match TRBD1. Germline values: CDR1 MDHEN, CDR2 SYDVKM. This CDR3 comprises 17 residues. With 6 bases clipped from V and 4 bases from J, the junction kept 10 bases outside the gene matches. The CDR3 nucleotides are TGTGCCAGCAGCCAACCGGGACAGGGATACGGGGCCAACGTCCTGACTTTC. This translates into CASSQPGQGYGANVLTF.

The chain uses TRBV7-8 and TRBJ2-1; 8 bases fit TRBD1. The CDR3 sequence is 13 residues long. CDR1 and CDR2 (germline): SGHVS, FQNEAQ. The junction had 4 bases not matched to a gene; V was cut back by 5 bases and J by 7 bases. The CDR3: CASSPDRANEQFF. As DNA, the CDR3 is TGTGCCAGCAGCCCGGACAGGGCAAATGAGCAGTTCTTC.

The chain couples TRBV6-6 to TRBJ2-5; 11 bases agree with TRBD1. The J call may not be correct, given that the DNA end is closer to TRBJ2-7. Germline values: CDR1 MNHNY, CDR2 SVGAGI (reference sequence). This CDR3 is built from 16 residues. The DNA for the CDR3 is TGTGCCAGCAGTTCACGGGACAGGGGGAACTCCTACGAGCAGTACTTC. It translates to CASSSRDRGNSYEQYF.

This sequence joins TRBV11-1 and TRBJ2-7; the D gene is possibly TRBD2 (6 bases). With 3 bases removed from V and 0 bases from J, the gap between germline ends came to 15 bases. The germline V gene has CDR1 SGHAT and CDR2 FQDESV (reference sequence). The CDR3 covers 16 residues. This chain's CDR3 is CASSLHRTSSSYEQYF. Written as DNA, the CDR3 is TGTGCCAGCAGCTTGCATAGAACTAGCAGCTCCTACGAGCAGTACTTC.

Here the CDR3 DNA reads TGTGCCAGCAGCGTAGCGGGAACCGGGGAGCTGTTTTTT. Encoded protein: CASSVAGTGELFF. The chain employs TRBV9 and TRBJ2-2; TRBD2 is a possible D gene (5 bases). V lost 0 bases, J lost 5 bases, and 5 bases lay in between. Per germline, CDR1 SGDLS and CDR2 YYNGEE. The CDR3 length is 13 residues.

This chain links TRBV4-1 with TRBJ1-1; D unresolved. Trimming cost V 1 base and J 1 base, with 10 bases left between them. The germline CDR1 and CDR2 sequences are MGHRA and YSYEKL. This CDR3 region has 15 residues. The CDR3 protein is CASSQGLQENTEAFF. CDR3 nucleotides: TGCGCCAGCAGCCAAGGCCTGCAGGAGAACACTGAAGCTTTCTTT.

J is TRBJ1-1 and V is TRBV2; D ambiguous. Trimming stripped 8 bases from V and 1 base from J, with 8 bases between. Germline-derived CDR1 and CDR2 are SNHLY and FYNNEI. This CDR3 spans 12 amino acids. CDR3 sequence reads: CASGRRNTEAFF. As DNA, the CDR3 is TGTGCCAGCGGCAGAAGGAACACTGAAGCTTTCTTT.

This chain joins TRBV7-9 and TRBJ1-2; 9 positions agree with TRBD1. The CDR3 consists of 15 residues. J gave up 2 bases and V 1 base, and 2 bases lay outside the gene matches. Germline values: CDR1 SEHNR, CDR2 FQNEAQ (reference sequence). The chain's CDR3 is CASSLVGTGNYGYTF. The CDR3 nucleotides read TGTGCCAGCAGCTTAGTTGGGACAGGGAACTATGGCTACACCTTC.

The J gene is TRBJ2-7, the V gene TRBV2; D is possibly TRBD1 (6 bases). The CDR3 has 11 residues. Germline V lookup: CDR1 SNHLY, CDR2 FYNNEI. V was trimmed by 8 bases and J by 6 bases, leaving 11 bases between them. The CDR3 loop is CASALGAEQYF. CDR3 in DNA: TGTGCCAGCGCGTTGGGGGCCGAGCAGTACTTC.

The rearrangement joins TRBV19 to TRBJ1-1, with TRBD1 matching over 7 bases. The junction had 4 bases not matched to a gene; V was cut back by 6 bases and J by 0 bases. Germline lookup yields CDR1 LNHDA and CDR2 SQIVND (reference sequence). This CDR3 has 14 residues. CDR3 in amino acids: CASRKDRMNTEAFF. The CDR3 region has the DNA TGTGCCAGTAGGAAGGACAGGATGAACACTGAAGCTTTCTTT.

The chain combines TRBV5-6 with TRBJ2-2, with D tentatively TRBD2 (7 bases). V dropped 2 bases and J dropped 7 bases, with 15 bases sitting between them. This CDR3 is 15 amino acids long. Germline V gives CDR1 SGHDT, CDR2 YYEEEE. Here the CDR3 reads CASSFFGGRNGELFF. The DNA for the CDR3 is TGTGCCAGCAGCTTCTTCGGGGGGCGAAACGGGGAGCTGTTTTTT. The variable domain in full, with the rest retrieved from reference TRBV5-6 and TRBJ2-2, is DAGVTQSPTHLIKTRGQQVTLRCSPKSGHDTVSWYQQALGQGPQFIFQYYEEEERQRGNFPDRFSGHQFPNYSSELNVNALLLGDSALYLCASSFFGGRNGELFFGEGSRLTVL.